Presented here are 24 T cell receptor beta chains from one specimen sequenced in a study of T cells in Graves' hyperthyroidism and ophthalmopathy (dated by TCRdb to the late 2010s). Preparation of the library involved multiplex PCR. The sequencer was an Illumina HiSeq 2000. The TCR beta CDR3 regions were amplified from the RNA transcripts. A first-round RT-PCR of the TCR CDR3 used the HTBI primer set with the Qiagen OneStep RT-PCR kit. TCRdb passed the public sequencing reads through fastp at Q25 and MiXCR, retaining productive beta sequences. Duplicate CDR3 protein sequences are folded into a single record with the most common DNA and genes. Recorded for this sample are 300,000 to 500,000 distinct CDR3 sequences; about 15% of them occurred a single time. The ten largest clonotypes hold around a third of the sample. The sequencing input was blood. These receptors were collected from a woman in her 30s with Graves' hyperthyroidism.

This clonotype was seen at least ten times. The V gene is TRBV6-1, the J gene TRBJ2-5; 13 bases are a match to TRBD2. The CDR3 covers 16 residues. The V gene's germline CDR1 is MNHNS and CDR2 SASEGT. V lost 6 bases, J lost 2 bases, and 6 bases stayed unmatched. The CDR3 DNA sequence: TGTGCCAGCAGCATGGGACTAGCGGGGACTCAAGAGACCCAGTACTTC. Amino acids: CASSMGLAGTQETQYF.

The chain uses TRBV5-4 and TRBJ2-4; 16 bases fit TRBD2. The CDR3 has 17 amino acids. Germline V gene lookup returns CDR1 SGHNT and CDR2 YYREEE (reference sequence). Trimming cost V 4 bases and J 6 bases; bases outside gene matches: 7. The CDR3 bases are TGTGCCAGCAGCGCGGGACTAGCGGGAGGGGCCTTAAACATTCAGTACTTC. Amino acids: CASSAGLAGGALNIQYF.

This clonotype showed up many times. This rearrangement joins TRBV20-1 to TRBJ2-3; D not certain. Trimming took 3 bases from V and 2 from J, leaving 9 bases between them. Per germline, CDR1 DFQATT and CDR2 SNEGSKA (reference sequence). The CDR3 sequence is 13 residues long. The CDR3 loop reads CSASAVVTDTQYF. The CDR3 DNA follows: TGCAGTGCTAGTGCCGTAGTCACAGATACGCAGTATTTT.

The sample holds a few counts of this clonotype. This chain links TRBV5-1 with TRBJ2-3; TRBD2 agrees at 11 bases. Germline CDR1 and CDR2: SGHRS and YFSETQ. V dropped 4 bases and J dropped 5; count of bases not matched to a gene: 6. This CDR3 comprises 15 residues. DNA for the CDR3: TGCGCCAGCAGCCCCGGGACTAGCGGAGGAGATACGCAGTATTTT. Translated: CASSPGTSGGDTQYF.

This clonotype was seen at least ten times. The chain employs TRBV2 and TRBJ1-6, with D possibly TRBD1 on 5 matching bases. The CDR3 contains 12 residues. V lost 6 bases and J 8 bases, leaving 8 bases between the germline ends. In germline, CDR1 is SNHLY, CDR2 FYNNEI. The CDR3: CASRGDDSPLHF. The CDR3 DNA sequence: TGTGCCAGCAGAGGGGATGATTCACCCCTCCACTTT. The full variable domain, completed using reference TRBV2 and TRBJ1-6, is EPEVTQTPSHQVTQMGQEVILRCVPISNHLYFYWYRQILGQKVEFLVSFYNNEISEKSEIFDDQFSVERPDGSNFTLKIRSTKLEDSAMYFCASRGDDSPLHFGNGTRLTVT.

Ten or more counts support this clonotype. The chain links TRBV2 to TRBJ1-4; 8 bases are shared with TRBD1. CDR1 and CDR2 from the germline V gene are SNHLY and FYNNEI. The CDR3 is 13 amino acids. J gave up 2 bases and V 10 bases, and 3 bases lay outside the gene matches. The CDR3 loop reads CATRTGTNEKLFF. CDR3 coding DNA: TGTGCCACCAGGACAGGGACTAATGAAAAACTGTTTTTT.

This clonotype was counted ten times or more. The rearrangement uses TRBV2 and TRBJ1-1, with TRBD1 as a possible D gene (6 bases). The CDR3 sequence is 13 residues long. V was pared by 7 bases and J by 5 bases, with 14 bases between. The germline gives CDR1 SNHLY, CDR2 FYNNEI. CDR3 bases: TGTGCCAGCAACCTCCTTGACAGGACTGAAGCTTTCTTT. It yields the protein CASNLLDRTEAFF.

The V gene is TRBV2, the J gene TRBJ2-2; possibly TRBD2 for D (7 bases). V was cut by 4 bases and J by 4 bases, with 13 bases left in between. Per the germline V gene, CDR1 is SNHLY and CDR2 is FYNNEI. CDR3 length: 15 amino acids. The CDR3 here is CASSAQGRGTGELFF. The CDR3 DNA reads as TGTGCCAGCAGTGCTCAGGGGAGGGGCACCGGGGAGCTGTTTTTT. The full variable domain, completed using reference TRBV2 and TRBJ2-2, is EPEVTQTPSHQVTQMGQEVILRCVPISNHLYFYWYRQILGQKVEFLVSFYNNEISEKSEIFDDQFSVERPDGSNFTLKIRSTKLEDSAMYFCASSAQGRGTGELFFGEGSRLTVL.

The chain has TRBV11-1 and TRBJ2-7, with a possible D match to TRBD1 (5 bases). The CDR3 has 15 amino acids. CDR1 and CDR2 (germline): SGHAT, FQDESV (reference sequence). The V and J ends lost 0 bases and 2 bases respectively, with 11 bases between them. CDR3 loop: CASSLAVKGAYEQYF. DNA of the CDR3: TGTGCCAGCAGCTTAGCAGTCAAAGGGGCCTACGAGCAGTACTTC.

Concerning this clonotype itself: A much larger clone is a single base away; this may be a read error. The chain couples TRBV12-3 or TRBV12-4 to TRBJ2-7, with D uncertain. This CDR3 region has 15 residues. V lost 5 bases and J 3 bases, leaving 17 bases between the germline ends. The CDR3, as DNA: TGTGCCAGCAGTCCAATACTGTCCAATGGCTACGAGCAGTACTTC. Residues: CASSPILSNGYEQYF.

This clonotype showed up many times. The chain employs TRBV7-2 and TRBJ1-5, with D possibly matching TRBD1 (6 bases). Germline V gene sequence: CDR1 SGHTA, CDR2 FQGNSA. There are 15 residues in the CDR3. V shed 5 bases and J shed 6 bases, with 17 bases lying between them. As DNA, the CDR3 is TGTGCCAGCAGCAAAACACAGGGCCTCGGTCAGCCCCAGCATTTT. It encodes CASSKTQGLGQPQHF.

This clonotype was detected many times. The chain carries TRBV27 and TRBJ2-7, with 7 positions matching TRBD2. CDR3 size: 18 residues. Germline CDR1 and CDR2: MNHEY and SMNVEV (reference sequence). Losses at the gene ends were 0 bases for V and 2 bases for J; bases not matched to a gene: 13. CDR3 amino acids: CASSLSRLADNSPYEQYF. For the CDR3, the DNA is TGTGCCAGCAGTTTATCGCGGCTAGCGGACAATAGTCCCTACGAGCAGTACTTC.

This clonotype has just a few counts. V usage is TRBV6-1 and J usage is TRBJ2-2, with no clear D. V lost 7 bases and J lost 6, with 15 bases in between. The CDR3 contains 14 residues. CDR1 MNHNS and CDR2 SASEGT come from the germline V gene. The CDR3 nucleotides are TGTGCCAGCACCCCGTCGTTTGATCCCGGGGAGCTGTTTTTT. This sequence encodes CASTPSFDPGELFF.

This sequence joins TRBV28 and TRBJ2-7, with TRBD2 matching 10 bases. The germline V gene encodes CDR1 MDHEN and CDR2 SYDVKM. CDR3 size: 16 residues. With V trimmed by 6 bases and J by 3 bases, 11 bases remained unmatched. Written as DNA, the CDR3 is TGTGCCAGCAGACATGGACTAGCGGAAAGGATCTACGAGCAGTACTTC. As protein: CASRHGLAERIYEQYF.

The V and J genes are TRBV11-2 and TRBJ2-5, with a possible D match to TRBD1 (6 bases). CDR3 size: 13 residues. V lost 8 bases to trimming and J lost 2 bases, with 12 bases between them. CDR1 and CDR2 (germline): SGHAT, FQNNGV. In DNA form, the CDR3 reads TGTGCCAGCGGCCCAGGACAGCAAGAGACCCAGTACTTC. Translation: CASGPGQQETQYF.

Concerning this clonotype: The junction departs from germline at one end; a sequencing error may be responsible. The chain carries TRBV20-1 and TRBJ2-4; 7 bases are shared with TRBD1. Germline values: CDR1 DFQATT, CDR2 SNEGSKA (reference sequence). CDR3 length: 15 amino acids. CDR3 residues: CSASLVGQYQNIRYF. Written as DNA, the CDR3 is TGCAGTGCTAGCCTGGTGGGACAGTACCAAAACATTCGGTACTTC.

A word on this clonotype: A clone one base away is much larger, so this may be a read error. CDR3 residues: CASSNTPGLYNEQFF. The CDR3 coding sequence is TGTGCCAGCAGCAATACCCCGGGACTCTACAATGAGCAGTTCTTC. The chain is built from TRBV2 and TRBJ2-1, with a tentative D call TRBD2 (6 bases). Germline V gives CDR1 SNHLY, CDR2 FYNNEI. Trimming shortened V by 6 bases and J by 3 bases, and 15 bases separated the two germline ends. The CDR3 totals 15 residues.

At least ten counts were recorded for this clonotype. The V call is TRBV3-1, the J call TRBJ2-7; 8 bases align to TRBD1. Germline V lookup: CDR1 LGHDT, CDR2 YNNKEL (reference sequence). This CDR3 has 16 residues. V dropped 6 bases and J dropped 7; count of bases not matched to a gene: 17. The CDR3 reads CASSHFRDRRFWEQYF. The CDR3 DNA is TGTGCCAGCAGTCACTTCCGGGACAGGAGATTTTGGGAGCAGTACTTC.

CDR3 loop: CASSPPSNTGELFF. The CDR3 bases are TGTGCCAGCAGCCCTCCTAGCAACACCGGGGAGCTGTTTTTT. The chain carries TRBV11-2 and TRBJ2-2, with a weak D call TRBD2 (5 bases). V shed 5 bases and J shed 2 bases, with 9 bases lying between them. There are 14 residues in the CDR3. CDR1 SGHAT and CDR2 FQNNGV come from the germline V gene.

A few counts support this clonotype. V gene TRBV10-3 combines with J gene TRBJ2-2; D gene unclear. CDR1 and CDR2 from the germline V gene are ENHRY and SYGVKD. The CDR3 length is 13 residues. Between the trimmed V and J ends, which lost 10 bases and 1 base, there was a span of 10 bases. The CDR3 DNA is TGTGCCACGTTGGACGGGAACACCGGGGAGCTGTTTTTT. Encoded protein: CATLDGNTGELFF.

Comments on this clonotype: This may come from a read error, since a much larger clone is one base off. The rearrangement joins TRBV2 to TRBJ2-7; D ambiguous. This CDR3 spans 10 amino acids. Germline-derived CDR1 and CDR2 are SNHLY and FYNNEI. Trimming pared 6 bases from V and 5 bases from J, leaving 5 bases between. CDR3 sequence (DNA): TGTGCCAGCAGCGAGGACGAGCAGTACTTC. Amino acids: CASSEDEQYF.

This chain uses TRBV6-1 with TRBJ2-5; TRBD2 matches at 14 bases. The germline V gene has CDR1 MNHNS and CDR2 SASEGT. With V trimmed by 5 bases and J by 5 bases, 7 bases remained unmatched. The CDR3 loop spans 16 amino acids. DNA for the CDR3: TGTGCCAGCAGTCAGACTAGCGGGAGGGCCACGGAGACCCAGTACTTC. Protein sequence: CASSQTSGRATETQYF.

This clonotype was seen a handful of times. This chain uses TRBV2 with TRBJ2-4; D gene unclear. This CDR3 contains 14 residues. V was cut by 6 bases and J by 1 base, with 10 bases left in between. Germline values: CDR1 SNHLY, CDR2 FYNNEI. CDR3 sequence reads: CASRNWAAKNIQYF. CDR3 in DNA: TGTGCCAGCAGAAACTGGGCGGCCAAAAACATTCAGTACTTC.

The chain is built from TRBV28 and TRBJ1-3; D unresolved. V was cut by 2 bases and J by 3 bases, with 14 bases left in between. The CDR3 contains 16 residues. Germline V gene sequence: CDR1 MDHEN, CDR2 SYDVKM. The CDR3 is CASSLNKRALGNTIYF. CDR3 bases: TGTGCCAGCAGTTTAAATAAAAGGGCCCTTGGAAACACCATATATTTT.